This TCR beta chain was sequenced during a study of blood T cell repertoires in COVID-19. Overall study context: Sites across the United States, Italy and Spain contributed samples from acute and convalescent COVID-19. Sample material is recorded as cDNA or gDNA derived from T cells, B-cell-depleted T cells, or PBMCs.

Source study methods: The authors estimated nucleated cell counts from reference gene primer amplification. Clones were sequenced by immunoSEQ multiplex PCR, and TCRdb holds only the in-frame ones, with some missing. For V, J and clone size, that table is used; D and trimming come from the DNA. There are around 320,000 clones in the sample; roughly 90% occur only once, and less than 3% lies in the top ten. Participants' own reports of clinical history determined their cohort assignment. This TCR was recovered from a woman aged 45-59 years who had been exposed to COVID-19. Source material: PBMCs or T cells enriched from blood (not recorded which).

CDR3 nucleotide sequence: TGTGCCAGCAGTTACTCGTCCAGGGCCAGCTATGGCTACACCTTC. It specifies CASSYSSRASYGYTF. The J gene is TRBJ1-2, the V gene TRBV6-5; maybe TRBD1 (5 bases). Germline CDR1 is MNHEY and CDR2 is SVGAGI. Trimming pared 0 bases from V and 4 bases from J, leaving 12 bases between. This CDR3 is built from 15 residues.